This T cell receptor (beta chain) came from a study of tumor-infiltrating lymphocytes in primary liver carcinoma. Study-level background: Through surgical resection, the patients' primary liver carcinoma was treated. Measuring about 4 to 10 cm across, the tumors were staged as T1-T3 N0M0. Study-level results: The top-250-clone fraction was significantly higher in tumors than in blood (p = 0.039).

Regarding this clonotype: Its antigen is unidentified. A read error may account for a junction end that differs from germline.

A primer in the constant region served to generate TCR beta cDNA from about 480 ng of total RNA. Three nested multiplex PCR rounds, a slightly modified ARM-PCR, produced the libraries for TCR beta. Rounds one and two of PCR, each of around 11 cycles, were primed with TRBV1-TRBV30 forward primers and a C-beta reverse primer. TCRdb reprocessed the multiplex PCR reads via MiXCR and lists one record per CDR3 protein. The profile shows approximately 300,000 distinct CDR3 sequences, 55% to 65% of them singletons. The CDR3 totals 16 residues. Germline V gives CDR1 SGHDT, CDR2 YYEEEE. The blood RNA (from unsorted whole blood) was obtained, and germline DNA was also extracted. Collection of approximately 4.3 milliliters of peripheral blood took place before surgery.

V is TRBV5-6 and J is TRBJ2-3; D ambiguous. The sample comprised peripheral blood. This TCR was sampled from a man aged 35-49 years with primary liver carcinoma and hepatitis B virus infection. The CDR3 reads CGSSSLGRQSTDTQYF. As DNA, the CDR3 is TGTGGCAGCAGCTCCTTAGGACGGCAAAGCACAGATACGCAGTATTTT. The whole variable domain, filled in from reference TRBV5-6 and TRBJ2-3, reads DAGVTQSPTHLIKTRGQQVTLRCSPKSGHDTVSWYQQALGQGPQFIFQYYEEEERQRGNFPDRFSGHQFPNYSSELNVNALLLGDSALYLCGSSSLGRQSTDTQYFGPGTRLTVL.